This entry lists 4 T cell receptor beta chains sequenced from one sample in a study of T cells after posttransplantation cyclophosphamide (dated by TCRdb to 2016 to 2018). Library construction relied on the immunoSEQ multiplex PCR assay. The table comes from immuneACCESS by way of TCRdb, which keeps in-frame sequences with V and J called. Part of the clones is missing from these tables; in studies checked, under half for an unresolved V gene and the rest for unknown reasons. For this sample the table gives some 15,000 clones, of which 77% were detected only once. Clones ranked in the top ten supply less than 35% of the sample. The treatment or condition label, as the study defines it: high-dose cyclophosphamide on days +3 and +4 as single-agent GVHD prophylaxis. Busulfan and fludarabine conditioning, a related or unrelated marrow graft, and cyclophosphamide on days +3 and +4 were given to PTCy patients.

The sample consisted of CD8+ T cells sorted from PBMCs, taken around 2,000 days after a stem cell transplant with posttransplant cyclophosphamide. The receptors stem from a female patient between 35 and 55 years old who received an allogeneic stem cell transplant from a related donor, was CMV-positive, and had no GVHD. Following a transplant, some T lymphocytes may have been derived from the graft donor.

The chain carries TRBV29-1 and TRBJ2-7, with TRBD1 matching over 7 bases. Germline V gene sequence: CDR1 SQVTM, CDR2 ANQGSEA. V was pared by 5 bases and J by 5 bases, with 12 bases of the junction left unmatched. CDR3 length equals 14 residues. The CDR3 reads CSVWGNRGIDEQYF. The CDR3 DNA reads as TGCAGCGTTTGGGGGAACAGGGGAATCGACGAGCAGTACTTC.

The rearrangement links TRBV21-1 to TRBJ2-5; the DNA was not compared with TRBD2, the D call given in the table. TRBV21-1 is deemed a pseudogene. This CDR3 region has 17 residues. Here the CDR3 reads CASSNIAEQAGRETQYF. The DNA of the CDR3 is TGTGCCAGCAGCAATATCGCGGAACAGGCGGGGCGGGAGACCCAGTACTTC.

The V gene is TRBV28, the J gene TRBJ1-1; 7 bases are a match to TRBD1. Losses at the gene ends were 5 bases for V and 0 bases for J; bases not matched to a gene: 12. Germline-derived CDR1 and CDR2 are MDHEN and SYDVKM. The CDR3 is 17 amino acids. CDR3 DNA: TGTGCCAGCAGTACCGACAGGGAAGTCTGGCTGAACACTGAAGCTTTCTTT. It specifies CASSTDREVWLNTEAFF.

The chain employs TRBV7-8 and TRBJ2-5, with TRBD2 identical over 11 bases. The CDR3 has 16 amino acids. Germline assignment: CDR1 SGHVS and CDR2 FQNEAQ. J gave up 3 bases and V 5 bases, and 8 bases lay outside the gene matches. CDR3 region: CASSPQLAGVEETQYF. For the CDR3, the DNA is TGTGCCAGCAGCCCCCAACTAGCGGGGGTCGAAGAGACCCAGTACTTC. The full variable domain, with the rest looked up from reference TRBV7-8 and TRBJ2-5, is GAGVSQSPRYKVAKRGQDVALRCDPISGHVSLFWYQQALGQGPEFLTYFQNEAQLDKSGLPSDRFFAERPEGSVSTLKIQRTQQEDSAVYLCASSPQLAGVEETQYFGPGTRLLVL.